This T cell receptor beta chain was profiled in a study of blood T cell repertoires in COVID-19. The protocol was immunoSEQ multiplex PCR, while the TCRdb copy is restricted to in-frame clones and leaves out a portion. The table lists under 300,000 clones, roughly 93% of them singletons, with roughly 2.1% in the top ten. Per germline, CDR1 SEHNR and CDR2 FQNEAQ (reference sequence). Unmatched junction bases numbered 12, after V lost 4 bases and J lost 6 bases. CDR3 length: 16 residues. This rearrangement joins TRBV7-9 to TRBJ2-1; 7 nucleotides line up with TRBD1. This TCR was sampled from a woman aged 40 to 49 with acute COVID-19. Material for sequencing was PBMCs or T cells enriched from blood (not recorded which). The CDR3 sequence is CASSSLTGKVRNEQFF. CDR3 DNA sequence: TGTGCCAGCAGCTCGTTGACAGGGAAGGTTCGCAATGAGCAGTTCTTC.